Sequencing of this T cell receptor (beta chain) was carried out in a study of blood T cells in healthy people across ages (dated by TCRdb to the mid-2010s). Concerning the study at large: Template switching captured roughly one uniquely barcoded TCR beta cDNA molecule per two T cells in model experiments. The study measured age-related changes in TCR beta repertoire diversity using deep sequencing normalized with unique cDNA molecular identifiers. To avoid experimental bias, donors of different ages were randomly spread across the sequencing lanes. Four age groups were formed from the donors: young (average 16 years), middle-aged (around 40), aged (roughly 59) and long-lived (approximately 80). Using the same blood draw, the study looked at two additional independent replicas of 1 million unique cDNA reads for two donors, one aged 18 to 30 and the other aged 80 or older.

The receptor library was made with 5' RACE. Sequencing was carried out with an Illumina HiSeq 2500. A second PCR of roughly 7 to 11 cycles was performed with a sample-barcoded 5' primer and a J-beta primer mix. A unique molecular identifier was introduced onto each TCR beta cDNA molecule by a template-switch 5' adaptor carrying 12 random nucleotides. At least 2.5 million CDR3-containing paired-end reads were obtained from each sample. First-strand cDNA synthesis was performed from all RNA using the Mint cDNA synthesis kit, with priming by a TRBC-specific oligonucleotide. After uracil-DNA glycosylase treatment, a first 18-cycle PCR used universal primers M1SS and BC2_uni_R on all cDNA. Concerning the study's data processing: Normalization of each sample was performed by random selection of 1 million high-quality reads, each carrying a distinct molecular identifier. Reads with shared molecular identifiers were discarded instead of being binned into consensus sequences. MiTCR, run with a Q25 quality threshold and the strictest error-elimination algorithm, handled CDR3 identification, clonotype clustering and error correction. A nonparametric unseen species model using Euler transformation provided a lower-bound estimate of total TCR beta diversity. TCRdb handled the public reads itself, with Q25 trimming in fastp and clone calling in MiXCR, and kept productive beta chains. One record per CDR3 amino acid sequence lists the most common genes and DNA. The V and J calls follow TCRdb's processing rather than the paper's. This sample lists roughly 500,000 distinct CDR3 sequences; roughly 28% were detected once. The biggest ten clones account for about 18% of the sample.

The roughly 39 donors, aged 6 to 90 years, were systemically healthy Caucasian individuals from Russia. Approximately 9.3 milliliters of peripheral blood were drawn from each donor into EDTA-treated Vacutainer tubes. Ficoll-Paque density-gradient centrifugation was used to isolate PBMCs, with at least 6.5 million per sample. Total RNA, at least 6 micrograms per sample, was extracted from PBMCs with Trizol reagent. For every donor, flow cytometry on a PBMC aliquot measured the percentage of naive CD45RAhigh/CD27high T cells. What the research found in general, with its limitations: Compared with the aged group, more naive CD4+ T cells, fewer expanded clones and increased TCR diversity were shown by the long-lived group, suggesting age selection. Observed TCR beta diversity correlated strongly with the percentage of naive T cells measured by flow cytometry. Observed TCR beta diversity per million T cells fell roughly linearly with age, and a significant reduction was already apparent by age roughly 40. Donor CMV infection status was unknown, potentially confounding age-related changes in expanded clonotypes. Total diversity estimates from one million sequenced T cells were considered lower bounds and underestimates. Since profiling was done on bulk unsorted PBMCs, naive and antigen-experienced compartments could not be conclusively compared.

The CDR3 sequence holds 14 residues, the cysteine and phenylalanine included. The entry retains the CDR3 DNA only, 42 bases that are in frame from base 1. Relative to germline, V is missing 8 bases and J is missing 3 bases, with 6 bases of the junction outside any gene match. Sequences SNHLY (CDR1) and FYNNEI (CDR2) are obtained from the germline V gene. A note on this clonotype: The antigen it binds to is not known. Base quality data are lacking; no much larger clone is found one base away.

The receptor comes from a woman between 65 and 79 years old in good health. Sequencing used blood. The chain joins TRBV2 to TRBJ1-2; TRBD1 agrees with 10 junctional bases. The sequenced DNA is TGTGCCAGCCTTGGGGGACAGGGGCACTATGGCTACACCTTC. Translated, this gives CASLGGQGHYGYTF. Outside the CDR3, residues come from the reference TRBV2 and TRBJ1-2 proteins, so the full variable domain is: EPEVTQTPSHQVTQMGQEVILRCVPISNHLYFYWYRQILGQKVEFLVSFYNNEISEKSEIFDDQFSVERPDGSNFTLKIRSTKLEDSAMYFCASLGGQGHYGYTFGSGTRLTVV.